Reported below is one T cell receptor (beta chain). Its antigen is not identified. The method was immunoSEQ multiplex PCR; TCRdb's version includes in-frame clones alone and lacks a portion of them. The sample lists approximately 91,000 clones; 65% to 90% were seen once. This specimen comes from a study of OX40 agonist ivuxolimab in advanced cancers. Study-wide results and caveats: By week 6 at 0.1 to 3.0 mg/kg, blood CD4+ and CD8+ T cells had expanded clonally.

J gave up 0 bases and V 2 bases, and 9 bases lay outside the gene matches. Germline V lookup: CDR1 KGHSH, CDR2 LQKENI. This CDR3 has 17 residues. The sequence came from an adult with an advanced solid tumor such as melanoma, head and neck, liver or kidney cancer. The source was CD4+ or CD8+ T cells sorted from blood, collected in a trial of the OX40 agonist ivuxolimab. This sequence joins TRBV18 and TRBJ1-1; 7 bases are shared with TRBD1. CDR3 amino acids: CASSPFPRGQMNTEAFF. CDR3 DNA: TGTGCCAGCTCACCATTCCCCCGGGGACAGATGAACACTGAAGCTTTCTTT. The full variable domain, completed using reference TRBV18 and TRBJ1-1, is NAGVMQNPRHLVRRRGQEARLRCSPMKGHSHVYWYRQLPEEGLKFMVYLQKENIIDESGMPKERFSAEFPKEGPSILRIQQVVRGDSAAYFCASSPFPRGQMNTEAFFGQGTRLTVV.